This T cell receptor beta chain was obtained from a study of blood T cell repertoires in COVID-19. Study as a whole: Samples taken during acute and convalescent COVID-19 were collected in the United States, Italy and Spain. Nucleic acid was either cDNA or gDNA, and it came from T cells, B-cell-depleted T cells, or PBMCs.

Study processing details: It was from reference gene primer amplification that nucleated cell counts were estimated. The method was immunoSEQ multiplex PCR; TCRdb's version includes in-frame clones alone and lacks a portion of them. V and J calls and clone size come straight from that table; D and trimming were deduced from the DNA. The sample lists approximately 190,000 clones, roughly four fifths occurring once. The TCR sequence derives from a man younger than 45 with active or convalescent COVID-19. The specimen was peripheral blood.

DNA for the CDR3: TGTGCCAGCAGTTTATTCGGCGGATCACAGGGGCCCCAGGGCTACAATGAGCAGTTCTTC. Encoded protein: CASSLFGGSQGPQGYNEQFF. The rearrangement uses TRBV28 and TRBJ2-1; 7 nucleotides agree with TRBD1. The length of the CDR3 is 20 residues. V was pared by 1 base and J by 3 bases, with 18 bases of the junction left unmatched. Germline V gene data show CDR1 as MDHEN and CDR2 as SYDVKM.